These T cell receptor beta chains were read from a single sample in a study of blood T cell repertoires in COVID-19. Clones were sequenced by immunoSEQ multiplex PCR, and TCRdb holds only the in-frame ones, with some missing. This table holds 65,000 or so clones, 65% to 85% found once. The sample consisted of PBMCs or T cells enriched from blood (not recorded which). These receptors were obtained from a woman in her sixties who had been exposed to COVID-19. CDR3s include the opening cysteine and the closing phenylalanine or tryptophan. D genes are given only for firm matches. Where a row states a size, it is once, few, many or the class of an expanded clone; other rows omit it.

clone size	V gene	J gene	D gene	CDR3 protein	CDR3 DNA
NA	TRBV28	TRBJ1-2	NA	CASSLLDRGYGYTF	TGTGCCAGCAGTTTATTAGACCGAGGCTATGGCTACACCTTC
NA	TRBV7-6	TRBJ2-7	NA	CASSFQTGSYEQYF	TGTGCCAGCAGCTTCCAGACAGGCTCCTACGAGCAGTACTTC
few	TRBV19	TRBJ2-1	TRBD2	CASRPGGNEQFF	TGTGCCAGTAGACCGGGAGGCAATGAGCAGTTCTTC
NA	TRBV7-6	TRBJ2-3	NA	CASKNDAGTDTQYF	TGTGCCAGCAAAAACGACGCGGGCACAGATACGCAGTATTTT
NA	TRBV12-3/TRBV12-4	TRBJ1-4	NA	CASTQWPNEKLFF	TGTGCCAGCACCCAATGGCCTAATGAAAAACTGTTTTTT
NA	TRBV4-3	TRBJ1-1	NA	CASSQPGTFTEAFF	TGCGCCAGCAGCCAACCCGGGACTTTCACTGAAGCTTTCTTT
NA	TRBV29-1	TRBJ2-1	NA	CSVLKRSSYNEQFF	TGCAGCGTCCTAAAAAGGAGCTCCTACAATGAGCAGTTCTTC
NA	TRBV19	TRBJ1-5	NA	CASIPSSRSSGSNQPQHF	TGTGCCAGTATCCCGTCTTCCAGGTCCAGTGGTAGCAATCAGCCCCAGCATTTT
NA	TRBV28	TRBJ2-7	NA	CASSLLYEQYF	TGTGCCAGCAGTTTGTTATACGAGCAGTACTTC
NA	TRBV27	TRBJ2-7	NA	CASSLTPTGYYSYEQYF	TGTGCCAGCAGTCTAACGCCGACAGGATATTACTCCTACGAGCAGTACTTC
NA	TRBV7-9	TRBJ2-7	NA	CASSLQGNEQYF	TGTGCCAGCAGCTTACAGGGGAACGAGCAGTACTTC
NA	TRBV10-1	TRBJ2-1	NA	CASSETVYNEQFF	TGCGCCAGCAGTGAGACGGTGTACAATGAGCAGTTCTTC
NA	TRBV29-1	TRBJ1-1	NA	CSVDWGQNTEAFF	TGCAGCGTTGACTGGGGGCAGAACACTGAAGCTTTCTTT
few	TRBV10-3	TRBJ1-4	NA	CAISESRDGEKLFF	TGTGCCATCAGTGAGTCAAGAGACGGGGAAAAACTGTTTTTT
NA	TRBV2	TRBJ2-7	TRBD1	CASSEGQGVYEQYF	TGTGCCAGCAGTGAGGGACAGGGGGTCTACGAGCAGTACTTC
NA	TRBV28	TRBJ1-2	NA	CASSSLGGYTF	TGTGCCAGCAGTTCCCTAGGAGGCTACACCTTC
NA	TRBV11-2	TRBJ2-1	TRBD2	CASSKGVAGGNEQFF	TGTGCCAGCAGCAAGGGAGTAGCGGGGGGTAATGAGCAGTTCTTC
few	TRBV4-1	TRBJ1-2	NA	CASSHQGSDGYTF	TGCGCCAGCAGCCACCAAGGGAGTGATGGCTACACCTTC
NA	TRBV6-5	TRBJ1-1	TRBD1	CASRKDRGTTEAFF	TGTGCCAGCAGAAAGGACAGGGGGACGACTGAAGCTTTCTTT
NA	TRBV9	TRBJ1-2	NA	CASSQNRYGYTF	TGTGCCAGCAGCCAGAATCGCTATGGCTACACCTTC
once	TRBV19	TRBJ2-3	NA	CASSTKMGPGTQYF	TGTGCCAGTAGTACTAAGATGGGGCCTGGTACGCAGTATTTT
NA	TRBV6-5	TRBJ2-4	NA	CATSTATGSKNIQYF	TGTGCCACCTCTACCGCAACCGGGAGTAAAAACATTCAGTACTTC
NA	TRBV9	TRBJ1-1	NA	CASSPSSGQGSTEAFF	TGTGCCAGCAGCCCGAGCAGTGGGCAGGGGAGCACTGAAGCTTTCTTT
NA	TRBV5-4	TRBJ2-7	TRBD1	CASSPWDSYEQYF	TGTGCCAGCAGCCCCTGGGACAGCTACGAGCAGTACTTC
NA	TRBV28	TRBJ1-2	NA	CASSTKIMQLTYGYTF	TGTGCCAGCAGTACTAAAATAATGCAGCTAACCTATGGCTACACCTTC
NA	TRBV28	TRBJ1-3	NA	CASRGGGVTIYF	TGTGCCAGCCGGGGAGGGGGAGTGACCATATATTTT
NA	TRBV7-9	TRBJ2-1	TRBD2	CASSQLAGSNEQFF	TGTGCCAGCAGCCAATTAGCGGGATCGAATGAGCAGTTCTTC
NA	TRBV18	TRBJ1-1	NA	CASSPIHGQRKRVEAFF	TGTGCCAGCTCACCCATCCACGGACAGAGAAAGAGGGTTGAAGCTTTCTTT
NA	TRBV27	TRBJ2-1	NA	CASRPRTQPSVLSNEQFF	TGTGCCAGCAGGCCGAGGACTCAACCTTCTGTTTTGTCCAATGAGCAGTTCTTC
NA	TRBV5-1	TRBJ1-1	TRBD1	CASSRQGWTEAFF	TGCGCCAGCAGCCGACAGGGGTGGACTGAAGCTTTCTTT
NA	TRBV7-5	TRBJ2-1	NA	CVRSLASVQGAGEQFF	TGTGTCAGAAGCTTAGCGTCGGTCCAGGGGGCAGGAGAGCAGTTCTTC
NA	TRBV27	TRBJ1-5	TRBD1	CASRGQGGGQPQHF	TGTGCCAGCAGGGGACAGGGTGGAGGGCAGCCCCAGCATTTT
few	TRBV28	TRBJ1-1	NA	CASSAPRGEHTEAFF	TGTGCCAGCAGTGCCCCCAGGGGCGAGCACACTGAAGCTTTCTTT
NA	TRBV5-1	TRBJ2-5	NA	CASSLMPGETQYF	TGCGCCAGCAGCTTGATGCCAGGAGAGACCCAGTACTTC
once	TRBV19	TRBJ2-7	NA	CASSVGSGTLAFYEQYF	TGTGCCAGTAGTGTGGGATCGGGGACACTCGCTTTCTACGAGCAGTACTTC
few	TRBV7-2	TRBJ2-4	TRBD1	CASRPTGGENIQYF	TGTGCCAGCAGGCCGACAGGGGGCGAAAACATTCAGTACTTC
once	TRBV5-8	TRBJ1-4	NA	CASSLGQGPTNEKLFF	TGTGCCAGCAGCTTGGGGCAGGGTCCAACTAATGAAAAACTGTTTTTT
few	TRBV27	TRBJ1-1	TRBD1	CASSSGTINRGYTEAFF	TGTGCCAGCAGTTCTGGGACGATAAACAGGGGCTACACTGAAGCTTTCTTT
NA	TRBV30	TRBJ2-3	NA	CAWRGTDTQYF	TGTGCCTGGCGGGGCACAGATACGCAGTATTTT
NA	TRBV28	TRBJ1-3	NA	CASSSGSGNTIYF	TGTGCCAGCAGTTCAGGATCTGGAAACACCATATATTTT
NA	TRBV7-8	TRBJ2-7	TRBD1	CASSWGQGYEQYF	TGTGCCAGCAGCTGGGGACAGGGCTACGAGCAGTACTTC
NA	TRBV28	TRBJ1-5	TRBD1	CASSYGTGLQPQHF	TGTGCCAGCAGTTACGGGACAGGGCTTCAGCCCCAGCATTTT
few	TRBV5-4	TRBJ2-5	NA	CASSLSGDETQYF	TGTGCCAGCAGCTTGTCAGGGGATGAGACCCAGTACTTC
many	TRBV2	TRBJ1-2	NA	CASQAGRDFYGYTF	TGTGCCAGCCAAGCGGGACGGGACTTCTATGGCTACACCTTC
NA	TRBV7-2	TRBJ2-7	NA	CASSRDSGNYEQYF	TGTGCCAGCAGCCGGGACTCAGGCAACTACGAGCAGTACTTC
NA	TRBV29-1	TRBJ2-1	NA	CSVGLARYNEQFF	TGCAGCGTTGGTTTGGCCCGCTACAATGAGCAGTTCTTC
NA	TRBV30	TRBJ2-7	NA	CAWSFSPGQGILAFSYEQYF	TGTGCCTGGAGTTTTTCCCCGGGTCAGGGGATCCTCGCCTTCTCCTACGAGCAGTACTTC
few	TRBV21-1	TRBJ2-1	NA	CATRTGEQFF	TGTGCCACCCGGACTGGTGAGCAGTTCTTC
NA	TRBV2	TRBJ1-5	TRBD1	CASSATGLLQPQHF	TGTGCCAGCAGTGCGACAGGGTTATTGCAGCCCCAGCATTTT
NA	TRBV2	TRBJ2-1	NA	CASDPQARNEQFF	TGTGCCAGCGACCCACAGGCTAGGAATGAGCAGTTCTTC